These T cell receptor beta chains were read from a single sample in a study of blood T cells in healthy people across ages. One entry per CDR3 protein, called by TCRdb with MiXCR from the 5' RACE reads. In the table there are approximately 690,000 distinct CDR3 sequences, roughly 58% of which are singletons. The sequencing sample was made of blood. The receptors stem from a man in his 60s in good health. CDR3s include the opening cysteine and the closing phenylalanine or tryptophan. The order of the fields is CDR3 length, V gene, D gene, CDR3 protein. D genes are given only for firm matches.

>15|TRBV6-6|-
CASRPDLSSNQPQHF
>17|TRBV12-3/TRBV12-4|TRBD2
CASSPPGLAGGTDTQYF
>11|TRBV20-1|-
CSARDRSEQYF
>14|TRBV6-6|-
CASSSTGWTETQYF
>15|TRBV29-1|TRBD1
CSVGTGQGVGNEQFF
>18|TRBV27|-
CASRPFSQGSSGANVLTF
>13|TRBV10-1|-
CASSELLTDTQYF
>12|TRBV6-1|-
CAVRDGPNEQFF
>15|TRBV27|TRBD1
CASSPGQRSSYEQYF
>16|TRBV4-1|-
CASSQRSRPSYNEQFF
>15|TRBV7-7|TRBD1
CASSVRDRGSETQYF
>13|TRBV12-3/TRBV12-4|-
CTSRRDSYNEQFF
>16|TRBV12-3/TRBV12-4|-
CASSLSYTTSTDTQYF
>16|TRBV7-9|-
CASSLGARGNGDGYTF
>13|TRBV4-1|-
CASLGAGGTEAFF